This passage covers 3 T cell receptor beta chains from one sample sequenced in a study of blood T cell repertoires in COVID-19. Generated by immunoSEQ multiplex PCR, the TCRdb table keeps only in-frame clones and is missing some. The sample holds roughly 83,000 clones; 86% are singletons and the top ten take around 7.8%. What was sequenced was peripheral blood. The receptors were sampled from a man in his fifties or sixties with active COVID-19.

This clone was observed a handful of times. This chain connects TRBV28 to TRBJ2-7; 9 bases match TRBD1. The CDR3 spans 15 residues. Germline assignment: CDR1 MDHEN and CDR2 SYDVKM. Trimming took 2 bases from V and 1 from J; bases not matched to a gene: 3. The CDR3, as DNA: TGTGCCAGCAGTTTACCGGGACAGGGATCCTACGAGCAGTACTTC. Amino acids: CASSLPGQGSYEQYF. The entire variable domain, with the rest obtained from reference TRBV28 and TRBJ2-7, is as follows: DVKVTQSSRYLVKRTGEKVFLECVQDMDHENMFWYRQDPGLGLRLIYFSYDVKMKEKGDIPEGYSVSREKKERFSLILESASTNQTSMYLCASSLPGQGSYEQYFGPGTRLTVT.

The CDR3 spells CASSPALTGSAGNTEAFF. The CDR3 region has the DNA TGTGCCAGCAGCCCCGCCCTGACAGGATCCGCCGGGAACACTGAAGCTTTCTTT. The gene calls are TRBV5-4 and TRBJ1-1, with D perhaps TRBD1 (6 bases). The germline CDR1 and CDR2 sequences are SGHNT and YYREEE (reference sequence). CDR3 length: 18 residues. V shed 4 bases and J shed 1 base, with 23 bases lying between them.

CDR3 in DNA: TGTGCCAGTAGTATAGCCCCACTTTCCGGGACAAATGATGGCTACACCTTC. Protein product: CASSIAPLSGTNDGYTF. V and J are TRBV19 and TRBJ1-2, with a tentative D call TRBD1 (6 bases). The CDR3 has 17 residues. The germline V gene encodes CDR1 LNHDA and CDR2 SQIVND (reference sequence). V shed 1 base and J shed 6 bases, with 21 bases lying between them. The variable domain in full, completed from reference TRBV19 and TRBJ1-2, reads DGGITQSPKYLFRKEGQNVTLSCEQNLNHDAMYWYRQDPGQGLRLIYYSQIVNDFQKGDIAEGYSVSREKKESFPLTVTSAQKNPTAFYLCASSIAPLSGTNDGYTFGSGTRLTVV.